This T cell receptor (beta chain) was profiled in a study of shared clonotypes between healthy human individuals. Study-level findings and limits: For naive CD4 cells, 4% to 6% of clonotypes were shared across a handful of donors.

The CDR3 has 14 amino acids. Germline V gene lookup returns CDR1 MDHEN and CDR2 SYDVKM. Trimming took off 3 bases at V and 4 bases at J, with 9 bases between the two ends. Evenly divided among several immunoSEQ plates was the genomic DNA of each subset. How the authors handled the data: ImmunoSEQ output lacked quality scores and full-length reads, limiting matched filtering. Data came from immunoSEQ multiplex PCR; TCRdb stores just in-frame clones and leaves some out. The V and J calls and the clone size are those of that table, but D and trimming were determined from the DNA. The sample consists of roughly 2.2 million clones, about 90% of them appearing once. Remarks on this clone: What it binds is not known.

The gene calls are TRBV28 and TRBJ2-2; D perhaps matches TRBD2 (6 bases). The material sequenced was naive CD4+ T cells from PBMCs. The subset is: CD45RA+ positively selected. This sequence originates from a man aged 18 to 35 in good health. Some clones in this sample may be carry-over from other donors' samples. CDR3 bases: TGTGCCAGCAGTTTGGGGGGTAGCACCGGGGAGCTGTTTTTT. The encoded protein is CASSLGGSTGELFF.